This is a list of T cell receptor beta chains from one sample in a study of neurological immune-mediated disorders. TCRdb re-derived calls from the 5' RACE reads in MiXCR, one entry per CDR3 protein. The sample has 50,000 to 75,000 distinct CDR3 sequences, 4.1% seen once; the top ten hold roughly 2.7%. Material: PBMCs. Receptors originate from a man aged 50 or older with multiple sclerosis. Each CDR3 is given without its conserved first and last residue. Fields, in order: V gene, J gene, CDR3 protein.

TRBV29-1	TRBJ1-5	SVARGSEQPQH
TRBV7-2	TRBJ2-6	ASSRHPQGAGANVLT
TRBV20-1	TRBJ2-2	SAPTSGGGELF
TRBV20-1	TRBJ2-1	SARDGGSYNEQF
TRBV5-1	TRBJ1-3	ASSAVGQDSGNTIY
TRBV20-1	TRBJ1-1	SARVVIGGRNTEAF
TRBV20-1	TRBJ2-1	SAPGRISYNEQF
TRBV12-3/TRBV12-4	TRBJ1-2	ASSLRGGNYGYP
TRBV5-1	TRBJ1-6	ASSLGGTEPPLH
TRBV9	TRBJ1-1	ASSVGSGSEAF
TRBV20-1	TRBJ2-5	SARKPSGLAAETQY
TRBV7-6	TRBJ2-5	ASSFSGGKETQY
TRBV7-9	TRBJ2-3	ASSPSADTQY
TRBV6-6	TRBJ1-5	ASGVGQYSNQPQH
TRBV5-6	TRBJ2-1	ASSDGGTGGLYNEQF
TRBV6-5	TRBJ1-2	ASSYPPGGAIT
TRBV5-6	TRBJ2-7	ASSSKAGGLEQY
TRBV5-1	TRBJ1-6	ASSPGQYNSPLH
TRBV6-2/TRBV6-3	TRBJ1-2	ASSPDRNYGYT
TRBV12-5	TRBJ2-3	ASGLTLTGGVTDTQY
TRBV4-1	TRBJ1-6	ASSQDSAGGNSPLH
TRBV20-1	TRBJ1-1	SARDPNNLNTEAF
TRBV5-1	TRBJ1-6	ASSFSGQATPLN
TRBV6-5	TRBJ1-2	ASSDYRTLGYGYT
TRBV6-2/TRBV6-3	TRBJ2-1	ASKKTPGQGAYNEQF
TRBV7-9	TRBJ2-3	ASSGRDHGTDTQY
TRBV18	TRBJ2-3	ASSPSVGGASYTQY
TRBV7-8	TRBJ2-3	ASSSGQGDTQY
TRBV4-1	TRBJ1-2	ASSQPRGSKIYGYT
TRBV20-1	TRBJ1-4	SAKPGHQEKLF
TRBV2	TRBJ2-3	ASSKTPLPQY
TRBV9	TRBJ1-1	ASSVPPEQGEAF
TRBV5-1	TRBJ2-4	ASSEQTLAKNIQY
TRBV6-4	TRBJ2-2	ASSDTYAGDNTGELF
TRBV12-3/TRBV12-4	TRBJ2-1	ASSLARLTNEQF
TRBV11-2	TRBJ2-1	ASSLERGSYNEQF
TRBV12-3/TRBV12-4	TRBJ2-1	ASSLRTGGYNEQF
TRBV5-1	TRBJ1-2	ASSLEPGLRVHGYT
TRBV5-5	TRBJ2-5	ASSLPAQETQY
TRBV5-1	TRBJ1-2	ASSRDTYGYT
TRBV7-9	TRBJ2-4	ASSRPWPTEAKNIQY
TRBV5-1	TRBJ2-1	ASSTGDVYNEQF
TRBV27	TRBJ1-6	ASSTIANSPLH
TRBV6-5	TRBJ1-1	ASRGGTEAF
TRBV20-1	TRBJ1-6	SARYGQYNSPLH
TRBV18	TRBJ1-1	ASSIQENTEAF
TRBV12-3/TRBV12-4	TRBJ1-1	ASWNNLGTEAF
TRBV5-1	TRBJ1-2	ASSLGSGVYGYT
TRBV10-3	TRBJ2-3	AISESAGTDTQY
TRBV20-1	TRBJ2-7	SARDSLAGGNSYEQY
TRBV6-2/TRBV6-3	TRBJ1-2	ASSYIGGKNYGYT
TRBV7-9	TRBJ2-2	ASSFGQGGPGELF